The 30 T cell receptor beta chains below were found in one sample sequenced in a study of blood T cell repertoires in COVID-19. Data came from immunoSEQ multiplex PCR; TCRdb stores just in-frame clones and leaves some out. The table lists 120,000 or so clones, 70% to 85% of them singletons. The sample comprised peripheral blood. These receptor sequences come from a woman in her 50s with acute or convalescent COVID-19.

The rearrangement joins TRBV2 to TRBJ1-6; 9 bases align to TRBD1. Germline V gene sequence: CDR1 SNHLY, CDR2 FYNNEI. The CDR3 runs 15 residues. Trimming removed 8 bases from V and 0 bases from J; junction bases left unmatched: 2. The CDR3 spells CASGTGSSYNSPLHF. The CDR3 nucleotides are TGTGCCAGCGGGACAGGGAGCTCCTATAATTCACCCCTCCACTTT.

V is TRBV5-1 and J is TRBJ2-2, with TRBD1 matching 9 bases. The V gene end was trimmed by 3 bases and the J gene end by 5 bases; junction bases not matched to a gene: 5. The CDR3 runs 15 residues. Germline V gene lookup returns CDR1 SGHRS and CDR2 YFSETQ. The CDR3 DNA sequence: TGCGCCAGCAGCTCCGGGACAGGGCGTACCGGGGAGCTGTTTTTT. Translated: CASSSGTGRTGELFF. The full variable domain, rest sourced from reference TRBV5-1 and TRBJ2-2, is KAGVTQTPRYLIKTRGQQVTLSCSPISGHRSVSWYQQTPGQGLQFLFEYFSETQRNKGNFPGRFSGRQFSNSRSEMNVSTLELGDSALYLCASSSGTGRTGELFFGEGSRLTVL.

This chain joins TRBV30 and TRBJ1-6; weak D call: TRBD1 (5 bases). The CDR3 has 14 amino acids. V was shortened by 2 bases and J by 8 bases, with 13 bases between the two germline ends. The germline V gene encodes CDR1 GTSNPN and CDR2 SVGIG (reference sequence). CDR3 nucleotide sequence: TGTGCCTGGAGTCAGCAGGTGGGGCATTCACCCCTCCACTTT. Its protein product is CAWSQQVGHSPLHF. Full variable domain (rest looked up from reference TRBV30 and TRBJ1-6): SQTIHQWPATLVQPVGSPLSLECTVEGTSNPNLYWYRQAAGRGLQLLFYSVGIGQISSEVPQNLSASRPQDRQFILSSKKLLLSDSGFYLCAWSQQVGHSPLHFGNGTRLTVT.

The chain links TRBV19 to TRBJ2-1, with 9 positions matching TRBD2. Per germline, CDR1 LNHDA and CDR2 SQIVND (reference sequence). Trimming took 6 bases from V and 7 from J; bases not matched to a gene: 13. CDR3 length equals 16 residues. CDR3 protein: CASRSRGGAKENEQFF. CDR3 nucleotide sequence: TGTGCCAGTAGAAGCCGCGGGGGGGCCAAGGAAAATGAGCAGTTCTTC.

This sequence joins TRBV19 and TRBJ1-5, with 8 nucleotides matching TRBD1. Germline assignment: CDR1 LNHDA and CDR2 SQIVND (reference sequence). CDR3 length: 15 residues. The V gene end was trimmed by 0 bases and the J gene end by 3 bases; junction bases not matched to a gene: 1. CDR3 nucleotides: TGTGCCAGTAGTATAGACAGGGGGCCCAATCAGCCCCAGCATTTT. Protein: CASSIDRGPNQPQHF.

The chain carries TRBV7-2 and TRBJ1-2; D is perhaps TRBD1 (5 bases). The germline V gene has CDR1 SGHTA and CDR2 FQGNSA. This CDR3 spans 15 amino acids. Trimming took 6 bases from V and 0 from J, leaving 14 bases between them. The CDR3 DNA reads TGTGCCAGCAGTACTACAAGACAGTCTAACTATGGCTACACCTTC. Its protein product is CASSTTRQSNYGYTF. Full variable domain (missing parts from reference TRBV7-2 and TRBJ1-2): GAGVSQSPSNKVTEKGKDVELRCDPISGHTALYWYRQSLGQGLEFLIYFQGNSAPDKSGLPSDRFSAERTGGSVSTLTIQRTQQEDSAVYLCASSTTRQSNYGYTFGSGTRLTVV.

This clone was observed a single time. The CDR3: CSASGGLAATQPQHF. The CDR3 region has the DNA TGCAGTGCTAGTGGGGGACTTGCCGCGACCCAGCCCCAGCATTTT. The chain carries TRBV20-1 and TRBJ1-5; TRBD1 might be the D (5 bases). The germline V and J ends were trimmed by 3 bases and 7 bases, with 19 bases remaining between them. The germline V gene has CDR1 DFQATT and CDR2 SNEGSKA (reference sequence). The CDR3 is 15 residues long.

This clone was detected a few times. The chain combines TRBV24-1 with TRBJ2-3; 8 bases are shared with TRBD1. The CDR3 runs 16 residues. With 5 bases clipped from V and 2 bases from J, the junction kept 8 bases outside the gene matches. Germline-derived CDR1 and CDR2 are KGHDR and SFDVKD. The DNA for the CDR3 is TGTGCCACCAGTGCGACCGGGACAGGCGTCACAGATACGCAGTATTTT. Translation gives CATSATGTGVTDTQYF.

The rearrangement links TRBV9 to TRBJ2-1, with D perhaps matching TRBD1 (5 bases). Germline-derived CDR1 and CDR2 are SGDLS and YYNGEE. The CDR3 extends over 14 amino acids. V gave up 0 bases and J gave up 7 bases, with 11 bases separating them. The DNA for the CDR3 is TGTGCCAGCAGCGTAGGGGGCGAGTGGAATGAGCAGTTCTTC. Its translation is CASSVGGEWNEQFF.

This chain uses TRBV6-1 with TRBJ2-1; no definite D call. The CDR3 spans 14 residues. Germline values: CDR1 MNHNS, CDR2 SASEGT. V lost 3 bases and J lost 8, with 14 bases in between. CDR3 in amino acids: CASSDRLDSYEQFF. The CDR3 DNA follows: TGTGCCAGCAGTGATAGGCTAGACTCCTATGAGCAGTTCTTC.

The J gene is TRBJ2-2, the V gene TRBV2; weak D call: TRBD1 (6 bases). V was shortened by 2 bases and J by 8 bases, with 12 bases between the two germline ends. Germline CDR1 and CDR2: SNHLY and FYNNEI. The CDR3 is 14 amino acids. CDR3 nucleotides: TGTGCCAGCAGTGAAACTAGGGGGATGGGGGAGCTGTTTTTT. Amino acid sequence: CASSETRGMGELFF. Combining the CDR3 with reference TRBV2 and TRBJ2-2 gives the whole variable domain EPEVTQTPSHQVTQMGQEVILRCVPISNHLYFYWYRQILGQKVEFLVSFYNNEISEKSEIFDDQFSVERPDGSNFTLKIRSTKLEDSAMYFCASSETRGMGELFFGEGSRLTVL.

This chain joins TRBV10-3 and TRBJ2-2; 7 bases agree with TRBD1. The germline gives CDR1 ENHRY, CDR2 SYGVKD. The CDR3 sequence is 15 residues long. J gave up 3 bases and V 4 bases, and 5 bases lay outside the gene matches. The CDR3 nucleotides read TGTGCCATCAGTGCAGGGGACAGCTACACCGGGGAGCTGTTTTTT. This translates into CAISAGDSYTGELFF.

The rearrangement links TRBV28 to TRBJ1-3; 7 positions agree with TRBD1. CDR1 and CDR2 from the germline V gene are MDHEN and SYDVKM. V lost 7 bases to trimming and J lost 1 base; unmatched junction nucleotides: 4. This CDR3 region has 14 residues. CDR3 bases: TGTGCCAGCATTCCAGGGGGTTCTGGAAACACCATATATTTT. Translating it yields CASIPGGSGNTIYF.

This clone was seen only once. The J gene is TRBJ1-2, the V gene TRBV7-9; D is unclear. The CDR3 spans 16 residues. The germline V and J ends were trimmed by 0 bases and 1 base, with 12 bases remaining between them. Germline V gene sequence: CDR1 SEHNR, CDR2 FQNEAQ (reference sequence). The CDR3 is CASSLATTRHNYGYTF. Here the CDR3 DNA reads TGTGCCAGCAGCTTAGCGACAACCCGGCATAACTATGGCTACACCTTC.

The chain is built from TRBV19 and TRBJ1-5; a weak D match, TRBD1 (6 bases). The CDR3 runs to 17 residues. Trimming removed 3 bases from V and 0 bases from J, with 15 bases in between. Germline lookup yields CDR1 LNHDA and CDR2 SQIVND (reference sequence). CDR3 amino acids: CASSMGGTLFSNQPQHF. DNA of the CDR3: TGTGCCAGTAGTATGGGGGGGACATTATTTAGCAATCAGCCCCAGCATTTT. Together with reference TRBV19 and TRBJ1-5, the CDR3 gives the full variable domain: DGGITQSPKYLFRKEGQNVTLSCEQNLNHDAMYWYRQDPGQGLRLIYYSQIVNDFQKGDIAEGYSVSREKKESFPLTVTSAQKNPTAFYLCASSMGGTLFSNQPQHFGDGTRLSIL.

This clone was detected only once. The chain uses TRBV11-2 and TRBJ1-1; tentatively, D is TRBD1 (6 bases). This CDR3 is 13 amino acids long. The V and J ends lost 5 bases and 7 bases respectively, with 14 bases between them. CDR1 is SGHAT and CDR2 is FQNNGV in the germline V gene. DNA of the CDR3: TGTGCCAGCAGCAAGGACAGCCCCCTTGAAGCTTTCTTT. This sequence encodes CASSKDSPLEAFF.

V gene TRBV20-1 combines with J gene TRBJ2-5; 7 nucleotides align to TRBD1. Looked up from germline, CDR1 is DFQATT and CDR2 is SNEGSKA (reference sequence). V shed 6 bases, J shed 3 bases, and the junction held 4 bases outside the gene matches. The CDR3 totals 12 residues. The CDR3 region has the DNA TGCAGTGCGAGTGGACAGGAAGAGACCCAGTACTTC. This translates into CSASGQEETQYF.

The V call is TRBV27, the J call TRBJ2-1; perhaps TRBD1 as D (8 bases). V lost 5 bases to trimming and J lost 7 bases, with 18 bases between them. Germline values: CDR1 MNHEY, CDR2 SMNVEV (reference sequence). The CDR3 has 15 amino acids. The CDR3 region is CASSKTGQGGNEQFF. The DNA of the CDR3 is TGTGCCAGCAGTAAAACCGGACAGGGAGGGAATGAGCAGTTCTTC.

The genes are TRBV2 and TRBJ1-6; D unclear. With 1 base removed from V and 0 bases from J, the gap between germline ends came to 10 bases. There are 17 residues in the CDR3. Germline loops: CDR1 SNHLY, CDR2 FYNNEI. The CDR3 DNA reads as TGTGCCAGCAGTGAAGGCATAGGGAGCTCCTATAATTCACCCCTCCACTTT. Translated, it gives CASSEGIGSSYNSPLHF. The whole variable domain, remainder taken from reference TRBV2 and TRBJ1-6, is EPEVTQTPSHQVTQMGQEVILRCVPISNHLYFYWYRQILGQKVEFLVSFYNNEISEKSEIFDDQFSVERPDGSNFTLKIRSTKLEDSAMYFCASSEGIGSSYNSPLHFGNGTRLTVT.

The chain recombines TRBV28 with TRBJ1-2, with 7 bases fitting TRBD1. The CDR3 covers 14 residues. Germline V gene data show CDR1 as MDHEN and CDR2 as SYDVKM. The ends lost 6 bases at V and 5 bases at J; junction bases unmatched: 9. DNA of the CDR3: TGTGCCAGCAGCGGAGACAGGGCGGCTTATGGCTACACCTTC. It encodes CASSGDRAAYGYTF.

This clone was recorded once. This chain joins TRBV11-2 and TRBJ1-1; D remains unclear. Trimming took 1 base from V and 6 from J, leaving 9 bases between them. Germline V CDR1 and CDR2: SGHAT, FQNNGV. The CDR3 extends over 13 amino acids. This CDR3 is CASSLVGGAEAFF. The CDR3 region has the DNA TGTGCCAGCAGCTTAGTGGGAGGAGCTGAAGCTTTCTTT. The variable domain in full, completed from reference TRBV11-2 and TRBJ1-1, reads EAGVAQSPRYKIIEKRQSVAFWCNPISGHATLYWYQQILGQGPKLLIQFQNNGVVDDSQLPKDRFSAERLKGVDSTLKIQPAKLEDSAVYLCASSLVGGAEAFFGQGTRLTVV.

V gene TRBV3-1 (or the pseudogene TRBV3-2) combines with J gene TRBJ1-1, with a weak D call TRBD1 (6 bases). Germline V gives CDR1 LGHDT, CDR2 YNNKEL (reference sequence). The CDR3 is 14 amino acids. Trimming left V 4 bases short and J 2 bases short, with 11 bases between. The CDR3: CASSLTRGNTEAFF. Here the CDR3 DNA reads TGTGCCAGCAGCCTAACCAGGGGAAACACTGAAGCTTTCTTT.

This clone was observed a few times. The chain combines TRBV5-6 with TRBJ2-5; perhaps TRBD2 as D (7 bases). The germline V gene encodes CDR1 SGHDT and CDR2 YYEEEE. V was cut by 4 bases and J by 5 bases, with 21 bases left in between. The CDR3 contains 16 residues. CDR3 region: CASSPLRGGSFETQYF. CDR3 nucleotides: TGTGCCAGCAGCCCTCTTCGCGGGGGCTCTTTCGAGACCCAGTACTTC.

Only one count was recorded for this clone. The CDR3 is CASSLSSGTYEQYF. CDR3 nucleotide sequence: TGTGCCAGCAGCCTATCTAGCGGAACCTACGAGCAGTACTTC. The V call is TRBV4-2, the J call TRBJ2-7, with 7 bases aligning to TRBD2. The CDR3 is made up of 14 amino acids. Per germline, CDR1 LGHNA and CDR2 YNFKEQ. V lost 4 bases to trimming and J lost 2 bases; unmatched junction nucleotides: 5.

The chain combines TRBV2 with TRBJ1-2; D uncertain. Germline V lookup: CDR1 SNHLY, CDR2 FYNNEI. With 3 bases removed from V and 1 base from J, the gap between germline ends came to 18 bases. This CDR3 comprises 17 residues. The CDR3 loop is CASSEARAGSGNYGYTF. The CDR3 DNA is TGTGCCAGCAGTGAGGCCAGAGCGGGATCTGGTAACTATGGCTACACCTTC.

The V and J genes are TRBV28 and TRBJ1-1; 7 bases are shared with TRBD1. Germline values: CDR1 MDHEN, CDR2 SYDVKM. CDR3 length: 17 residues. V dropped 1 base and J dropped 1; count of bases not matched to a gene: 9. The CDR3 region has the DNA TGTGCCAGCAGTTTATTTAGACAGGGAGAGTGGAACACTGAAGCTTTCTTT. It specifies CASSLFRQGEWNTEAFF. Looking up the rest from reference TRBV28 and TRBJ1-1 gives the full variable domain: DVKVTQSSRYLVKRTGEKVFLECVQDMDHENMFWYRQDPGLGLRLIYFSYDVKMKEKGDIPEGYSVSREKKERFSLILESASTNQTSMYLCASSLFRQGEWNTEAFFGQGTRLTVV.

The J gene is TRBJ1-6, the V gene TRBV29-1; no reliable D call. CDR1 SQVTM and CDR2 ANQGSEA come from the germline V gene. CDR3 length equals 11 residues. The V and J ends lost 4 bases and 16 bases respectively, with 14 bases between them. This CDR3 reads CSVGSGEYLHF. CDR3 nucleotide sequence: TGCAGCGTTGGATCTGGGGAGTATCTCCACTTT.

This chain uses TRBV9 with TRBJ2-2; the D gene is possibly TRBD1 (6 bases). The ends were cut back, 2 bases at V and 2 bases at J, with 7 bases in the middle. The germline CDR1 and CDR2 sequences are SGDLS and YYNGEE. The CDR3 is 14 residues long. The CDR3 DNA is TGTGCCAGCAGCGTCAGGGGAAACACCGGGGAGCTGTTTTTT. This translates into CASSVRGNTGELFF.

The chain combines TRBV5-1 with TRBJ2-3, with 10 bases identical to TRBD2. With 4 bases clipped from V and 0 bases from J, the junction kept 2 bases outside the gene matches. The germline V gene encodes CDR1 SGHRS and CDR2 YFSETQ. The CDR3 totals 15 residues. As DNA, the CDR3 is TGCGCCAGCAGCCAACTAGCGGGAAGCACAGATACGCAGTATTTT. It yields the protein CASSQLAGSTDTQYF.

The CDR3 region is CASTPPGQGTTEAFF. As DNA, the CDR3 is TGTGCCAGCACCCCGCCGGGACAGGGGACCACTGAAGCTTTCTTT. This chain links TRBV6-6 with TRBJ1-1; TRBD1 matches at 10 bases. There are 15 residues in the CDR3. V was pared by 7 bases and J by 4 bases, with 9 bases of the junction left unmatched. CDR1 and CDR2 (germline): MNHNY, SVGAGI (reference sequence).